The 23 T cell receptor beta chains below come from one sample, sequenced in a study of T cell responses to AZD1222 COVID-19 vaccine. Using immunoSEQ multiplex PCR, the repertoire was profiled, and TCRdb retains in-frame clones only, with some absent. The table shows about 140,000 clones, with about 90% occurring only once. Material: peripheral blood, obtained on day 0 of AZD1222 vaccination. All receptors derive from an adult in good health.

The chain recombines TRBV28 with TRBJ2-3; 7 positions match TRBD2. Germline CDR1 MDHEN, CDR2 SYDVKM. The ends lost 10 bases at V and 3 bases at J; junction bases unmatched: 13. CDR3 length: 15 residues. CDR3 DNA: TGTGCCATCCAAGGAGCGGGGTTATTTACAGATACGCAGTATTTT. It yields the protein CAIQGAGLFTDTQYF.

The CDR3 sequence is CASSLGQGFGETQYF. The CDR3 DNA follows: TGTGCCAGCAGCTTAGGACAGGGGTTTGGAGAGACCCAGTACTTC. J is TRBJ2-5 and V is TRBV11-2; 8 nucleotides align to TRBD1. Trimming cost V 1 base and J 4 bases; bases outside gene matches: 5. The CDR3 sequence is 15 residues long. Germline V gene data show CDR1 as SGHAT and CDR2 as FQNNGV.

The chain is built from TRBV19 and TRBJ1-1, with D uncertain. The length of the CDR3 is 14 residues. V dropped 7 bases and J dropped 5 bases, with 17 bases sitting between them. Per germline, CDR1 LNHDA and CDR2 SQIVND (reference sequence). For the CDR3, the DNA is TGTGCCAGTACTCCCGGGGTGGGGAGGACTGAAGCTTTCTTT. This codes for CASTPGVGRTEAFF.

This chain links TRBV7-2 with TRBJ2-5; D is ambiguous. V lost 0 bases to trimming and J lost 3 bases, with 8 bases between them. The CDR3 runs to 14 residues. From germline, CDR1 is SGHTA and CDR2 FQGNSA. CDR3 nucleotides: TGTGCCAGCAGCTTAGCTAGCCTGAAAGAGACCCAGTACTTC. The encoded protein is CASSLASLKETQYF.

The V gene is TRBV6-4, the J gene TRBJ1-1; no definite D call. The germline gives CDR1 MRHNA, CDR2 SNTAGT. Trimming left V 3 bases short and J 6 bases short, with 11 bases between. The CDR3 is 13 amino acids. The CDR3 sequence: CASSETEEAEAFF. The CDR3 region has the DNA TGTGCCAGCAGTGAAACGGAGGAAGCTGAAGCTTTCTTT.

CDR3 sequence reads: CAWSFGRNTEAFF. CDR3 coding DNA: TGTGCCTGGAGTTTCGGGAGAAACACTGAAGCTTTCTTT. This chain links TRBV30 with TRBJ1-1; D is ambiguous. The CDR3 contains 13 residues. V dropped 2 bases and J dropped 2 bases, with 9 bases sitting between them. In germline, CDR1 is GTSNPN, CDR2 SVGIG (reference sequence).

The chain joins TRBV6-1 to TRBJ2-7; maybe TRBD2 (6 bases). There are 15 residues in the CDR3. V dropped 1 base and J dropped 4 bases, with 14 bases sitting between them. Germline V gene sequence: CDR1 MNHNS, CDR2 SASEGT. CDR3 coding DNA: TGTGCCAGCAGTGAAGTTGGAGGGGCTGGATACGAGCAGTACTTC. Protein sequence: CASSEVGGAGYEQYF.

The chain links TRBV4-2 to TRBJ2-7; 8 bases match TRBD1. V lost 3 bases and J lost 5; bases outside the gene matches: 6. This CDR3 has 14 amino acids. The V gene's germline CDR1 is LGHNA and CDR2 YNFKEQ. CDR3 loop: CASSHTGGFDEQYF. In DNA, the CDR3 is TGTGCCAGCAGCCATACAGGGGGTTTTGACGAGCAGTACTTC.

This clone was detected a few times. The chain employs TRBV19 and TRBJ1-1; perhaps TRBD1 as D (6 bases). The CDR3 consists of 16 residues. The germline gives CDR1 LNHDA, CDR2 SQIVND (reference sequence). Trimming shortened V by 6 bases and J by 6 bases, and 23 bases separated the two germline ends. The CDR3 is CASSPLRSGAGPEAFF. DNA for the CDR3: TGTGCCAGTAGCCCCCTAAGATCGGGGGCGGGACCTGAAGCTTTCTTT.

V usage is TRBV29-1 and J usage is TRBJ2-7; TRBD1 matches 9 bases. J lost 0 bases, V lost 7 bases, and 7 bases had no gene match. This CDR3 spans 14 amino acids. Germline CDR1 reads SQVTM; CDR2 reads ANQGSEA. The CDR3 spells CSATTGGGSYEQYF. In nucleotides, the CDR3 is TGCAGCGCTACCACAGGGGGCGGCTCCTACGAGCAGTACTTC.

Comments on this clone: This specimen includes other DNA sequences encoding the same CDR3. This chain joins TRBV5-1 and TRBJ1-5; D possibly corresponds to TRBD1 (6 bases). Looked up from germline, CDR1 is SGHRS and CDR2 is YFSETQ. This CDR3 comprises 13 residues. Trimming left V 4 bases short and J 4 bases short, with 9 bases between. This CDR3 reads CASSLQGNQPQHF. CDR3 in DNA: TGCGCCAGCAGCCTACAGGGAAATCAGCCCCAGCATTTT.

This sequence joins TRBV6-5 and TRBJ2-7; TRBD1 matches at 7 bases. Per the germline V gene, CDR1 is MNHEY and CDR2 is SVGAGI. With 0 bases clipped from V and 2 bases from J, the junction kept 4 bases outside the gene matches. This CDR3 contains 15 residues. As DNA, the CDR3 is TGTGCCAGCAGTTACTCTACAGGGGTAGCCTACGAGCAGTACTTC. Amino acid sequence: CASSYSTGVAYEQYF.

This chain uses TRBV19 with TRBJ2-7; 7 nucleotides align to TRBD2. The CDR3 has 15 amino acids. The ends lost 5 bases at V and 4 bases at J; junction bases unmatched: 11. Germline V gives CDR1 LNHDA, CDR2 SQIVND (reference sequence). The DNA of the CDR3 is TGTGCCAGTAGTCCCCGACTAGCCATGGGGTACGAGCAGTACTTC. This sequence encodes CASSPRLAMGYEQYF.

The sample holds one count of this clone. The chain recombines TRBV6-2 or TRBV6-3 with TRBJ2-3; D is perhaps TRBD2 (6 bases). V dropped 2 bases and J dropped 0 bases, with 15 bases sitting between them. CDR1 is MNHEY, CDR2 SVGEGT, per germline. There are 17 residues in the CDR3. The CDR3: CASSYRIAASSTDTQYF. DNA of the CDR3: TGTGCCAGCAGTTACCGTATAGCGGCCTCTAGCACAGATACGCAGTATTTT.

The J gene is TRBJ2-1, the V gene TRBV24-1, with 15 bases fitting TRBD2. The CDR3 totals 19 residues. In germline, CDR1 is KGHDR, CDR2 SFDVKD. The J segment lost 7 bases and the V segment lost 3 bases, leaving 12 bases of the junction unmatched. Here the CDR3 reads CATSDRGLAGGQRFNEQFF. The CDR3 DNA reads as TGTGCCACCAGTGATCGTGGACTAGCGGGAGGGCAGAGGTTTAATGAGCAGTTCTTC.

V and J are TRBV12-3 or TRBV12-4 and TRBJ2-3; D is ambiguous. Trimming pared 4 bases from V and 4 bases from J, leaving 6 bases between. The CDR3 has 12 amino acids. CDR3 residues: CASSSPPDTQYF. CDR3 nucleotide sequence: TGTGCCAGCAGTTCTCCTCCAGATACGCAGTATTTT.

The chain joins TRBV19 to TRBJ1-2; possible D gene TRBD1, 5 bases. V was pared by 4 bases and J by 8 bases, with 26 bases between. CDR3 length: 17 residues. Germline V gene data show CDR1 as LNHDA and CDR2 as SQIVND (reference sequence). CDR3 coding DNA: TGTGCCAGTAGTACCACTTCATCGGGGCCCCGAATGAGCGGCTACACCTTC. Its translation is CASSTTSSGPRMSGYTF. The whole variable domain, remainder taken from reference TRBV19 and TRBJ1-2, is DGGITQSPKYLFRKEGQNVTLSCEQNLNHDAMYWYRQDPGQGLRLIYYSQIVNDFQKGDIAEGYSVSREKKESFPLTVTSAQKNPTAFYLCASSTTSSGPRMSGYTFGSGTRLTVV.

The chain employs TRBV19 and TRBJ1-5; 12 bases match TRBD1. The V segment lost 1 base and the J segment 6 bases; nucleotides outside the gene matches: 4. The CDR3 length is 16 residues. The germline gives CDR1 LNHDA, CDR2 SQIVND (reference sequence). CDR3 in amino acids: CASSIGWDRGLQPQHF. The CDR3 DNA sequence: TGTGCCAGTAGTATAGGTTGGGACAGGGGGCTTCAGCCCCAGCATTTT.

The CDR3 DNA sequence: TGTGCCAGCAGTGACAGACAGGGACTATCAACCTGGCAGTACTTC. It is translated as CASSDRQGLSTWQYF. The chain joins TRBV6-2 or TRBV6-3 to TRBJ2-7; D might be TRBD1 or TRBD2, each matching 7 bases. CDR1 is MNHEY, CDR2 SVGEGT, per germline. This CDR3 has 15 residues. V lost 5 bases to trimming and J lost 9 bases, with 23 bases between them.

The chain uses TRBV4-1 and TRBJ1-2; a possible D gene is TRBD1 (5 bases). CDR1 is MGHRA and CDR2 is YSYEKL in the germline V gene. Trimming cost V 2 bases and J 4 bases, with 17 bases left between them. CDR3 length: 16 residues. The CDR3 sequence is CASSQPISGTRYGYTF. The CDR3 coding sequence is TGCGCCAGCAGCCAACCCATCTCCGGGACGCGCTATGGCTACACCTTC.

This clone was found once. CDR3 sequence (DNA): TGCGCCAGCAGCCAACTTGCAGGCCCTGAAAATCAGCCCCAGCATTTT. Translation: CASSQLAGPENQPQHF. V usage is TRBV4-3 and J usage is TRBJ1-5; D not resolved. This CDR3 region has 16 residues. Per the germline V gene, CDR1 is LGHNA and CDR2 is YSLEER. V lost 2 bases and J 4 bases, leaving 15 bases between the germline ends.

Here the CDR3 DNA reads TGTGCCAGCAGCTTAGCCGGGACAGGGGCTGTTTATAGCAATCAGCCCCAGCATTTT. Protein sequence: CASSLAGTGAVYSNQPQHF. The chain has TRBV7-8 and TRBJ1-5, with 10 bases fitting TRBD1. Germline CDR1 reads SGHVS; CDR2 reads FQNEAQ. The length of the CDR3 is 19 residues. J gave up 0 bases and V 0 bases, and 8 bases lay outside the gene matches.

The CDR3 loop is CASSRAGDHTDTQYF. The CDR3 nucleotides are TGCGCCAGTTCGCGTGCAGGGGACCACACAGATACGCAGTATTTT. V usage is TRBV5-1 and J usage is TRBJ2-3, with D perhaps TRBD1 (6 bases). V lost 8 bases, J lost 2 bases, and 18 bases lay in between. There are 15 residues in the CDR3. Germline loops: CDR1 SGHRS, CDR2 YFSETQ.